Listed below are T cell receptor beta chains from one sample, sequenced in a study of cytomegalovirus exposure and HLA in healthy donors. Sequencing was performed with immunoSEQ multiplex PCR; in TCRdb, only in-frame clones are kept and a portion is missing. The sample lists about 70,000 clones, about 95% occurring once. Sequencing input: PBMCs. The source is a woman under 30 in good health and CMV-seropositive. Each CDR3 is given with its conserved first and last residue. D genes are given only for firm matches. Part of the rows lack a size; the others show once, few, many or a class for expanded clones.

>TRBJ2-1|.|TRBD2|TRBV6-4
CATSTSGDNEQFF
TGTGCCACTTCGACTAGCGGGGACAATGAGCAGTTCTTC
>TRBJ2-3|.|.|TRBV5-1
CASSLAQITDTQYF
TGCGCCAGCAGCTTGGCTCAGATCACAGATACGCAGTATTTT
>TRBJ2-3|.|TRBD2|TRBV19
CASDGGLGGTDTQYF
TGTGCCAGCGATGGGGGACTAGGCGGCACAGATACGCAGTATTTT
>TRBJ2-7|.|.|TRBV5-6
CASSLGGGVPYEQYF
TGTGCCAGCAGCTTGGGGGGCGGGGTTCCCTACGAGCAGTACTTC
>TRBJ2-7|.|TRBD1|TRBV5-1
CASSLAEAGTGAIEQYF
TGCGCCAGCAGCTTAGCGGAAGCCGGGACAGGGGCCATCGAGCAGTACTTC
>TRBJ2-1|.|.|TRBV9
CASSGLQRTSGYNEQFF
TGTGCCAGCAGCGGCCTCCAGCGGACCTCTGGATACAATGAGCAGTTCTTC
>TRBJ2-7|.|.|TRBV11-2
CASSGQGVYEQYF
TGTGCCAGCAGCGGACAAGGCGTCTACGAGCAGTACTTC
>TRBJ2-2|once|TRBD2|TRBV5-6
CASSLDGTTNTGELFF
TGTGCCAGCAGCTTGGACGGGACTACGAACACCGGGGAGCTGTTTTTT
>TRBJ2-1|.|TRBD2|TRBV18
CASSFGLTSGDNEQFF
TGTGCCAGCTCCTTCGGTCTCACTAGCGGGGACAATGAGCAGTTCTTC
>TRBJ1-4|.|.|TRBV5-6
CASSPYRGTFFF
TGTGCCAGCAGCCCTTATCGGGGAACGTTCTTTTTT
>TRBJ2-4|.|.|TRBV27
CASSLEGRGIQYF
TGTGCCAGCAGTTTAGAAGGCAGAGGCATTCAGTACTTC
>TRBJ2-7|.|.|TRBV27
CASSPDTTYEQYF
TGTGCCAGCAGTCCGGACACCACCTACGAGCAGTACTTC
>TRBJ2-1|.|TRBD2|TRBV7-9
CASSLVRAGVELNEQFF
TGTGCCAGCAGCTTAGTTCGCGCGGGAGTCGAATTGAATGAGCAGTTCTTC
>TRBJ1-1|.|TRBD1|TRBV5-4
CASSLGQGAGGTEAFF
TGTGCCAGCAGCTTGGGACAGGGGGCAGGTGGCACTGAAGCTTTCTTT
>TRBJ2-2|.|.|TRBV7-3
CASSSTGAGELFF
TGTGCCAGCAGCAGTACGGGAGCCGGGGAGCTGTTTTTT
>TRBJ2-1|.|TRBD2|TRBV5-1
CASSLALTSGSNEQFF
TGCGCCAGCAGCTTGGCTCTGACTAGCGGGAGCAATGAGCAGTTCTTC
>TRBJ2-7|.|TRBD1|TRBV7-2
CASSTGTGGSYEQYF
TGTGCCAGCAGCACCGGGACAGGGGGTTCCTACGAGCAGTACTTC
>TRBJ1-5|.|.|TRBV7-2
CASSARGQPQHF
TGTGCCAGCAGCGCTAGGGGGCAGCCCCAGCATTTT
>TRBJ2-5|.|TRBD2|TRBV6-5
CASTPRGGRGETQYF
TGTGCCAGCACCCCACGGGGCGGGAGGGGAGAGACCCAGTACTTC
>TRBJ2-1|.|TRBD2|TRBV7-3
CASSLTGRAGEQFF
TGTGCCAGCAGCTTAACCGGGAGGGCCGGTGAGCAGTTCTTC
>TRBJ2-5|.|.|TRBV5-1
CASSLELAEETQYF
TGCGCCAGCAGCTTGGAACTAGCCGAAGAGACCCAGTACTTC
>TRBJ2-2|.|TRBD1|TRBV11-2
CASSLDGTAANTGELFF
TGTGCCAGCAGCTTAGACGGGACAGCCGCGAACACCGGGGAGCTGTTTTTT
>TRBJ1-4|.|TRBD1|TRBV7-9
CASSTRDRRNEKLFF
TGTGCCAGCAGCACACGGGACAGGAGAAATGAAAAACTGTTTTTT
>TRBJ2-7|.|.|TRBV7-6
CASSPSTRAHQDEQYF
TGTGCCAGCAGCCCTTCGACCAGGGCCCACCAGGACGAGCAGTACTTC
>TRBJ2-7|once|.|TRBV7-6
CASSPGGFTYEQYF
TGTGCCAGCAGCCCCGGCGGCTTCACCTACGAGCAGTACTTC
>TRBJ1-2|.|.|TRBV27
CASSLIGGGYGYTF
TGTGCCAGCAGTTTAATCGGGGGAGGGTATGGCTACACCTTC
>TRBJ2-7|.|TRBD1|TRBV7-8
CASSSGTGAYEQYF
TGTGCCAGCAGCTCGGGGACAGGGGCCTACGAGCAGTACTTC
>TRBJ2-1|.|TRBD2|TRBV5-1
CASSSSGRGNEQFF
TGCGCCAGCAGCTCTAGCGGGAGGGGCAATGAGCAGTTCTTC
>TRBJ2-2|.|TRBD1|TRBV9
CASSVGTGVTGELFF
TGTGCCAGCAGCGTGGGGACAGGGGTCACCGGGGAGCTGTTTTTT
>TRBJ1-3|.|.|TRBV12-1
CASSFGWGGGNSGNTIYF
.
>TRBJ2-7|.|.|TRBV4-3
CASSQGTDPGEQYF
TGCGCCAGCAGCCAAGGTACAGACCCGGGAGAGCAGTACTTC
>TRBJ2-7|.|TRBD2|TRBV12-5
CASGLVIAGGSYEQYF
TGTGCTAGTGGTTTGGTAATAGCGGGAGGTTCCTACGAGCAGTACTTC
>TRBJ1-1|.|.|TRBV11-1
CASSQRRDTEAFF
TGTGCCAGCAGCCAAAGACGGGACACTGAAGCTTTCTTT
>TRBJ2-5|.|TRBD2|TRBV7-2
CASRAGTSGGAGETQYF
TGTGCCAGCAGAGCCGGGACTAGCGGGGGGGCCGGAGAGACCCAGTACTTC
>TRBJ2-7|.|.|TRBV6-6
CASSFEGRRNEQYF
TGTGCCAGCAGTTTCGAGGGCCGTAGGAACGAGCAGTACTTC
>TRBJ2-7|.|TRBD1|TRBV19
CASKVGTGDYEQYF
TGTGCCTCCAAGGTAGGGACAGGGGATTACGAGCAGTACTTC
>TRBJ1-4|.|.|TRBV30
CAWSVNRGGEKLFF
TGTGCCTGGAGTGTAAACCGGGGGGGTGAAAAACTGTTTTTT
>TRBJ1-1|.|TRBD1|TRBV2
CASRDRVMNTEAFF
TGTGCCAGCAGAGACAGGGTCATGAACACTGAAGCTTTCTTT
>TRBJ1-4|.|TRBD1|TRBV9
CASSRQGAREKLFF
TGTGCCAGCAGCAGACAGGGGGCGAGGGAAAAACTGTTTTTT
>TRBJ1-1|.|.|TRBV6-1
CASSESGRRSMNTEAFF
TGTGCCAGCAGTGAAAGCGGTCGACGGAGCATGAACACTGAAGCTTTCTTT
>TRBJ1-4|once|.|TRBV28
CASSPRGRSNEKLFF
TGTGCCAGCAGCCCACGTGGGAGATCTAATGAAAAACTGTTTTTT
>TRBJ2-7|.|TRBD1|TRBV7-2
CASSLQQGGSYEQYF
TGTGCCAGCAGCTTACAACAGGGGGGCTCCTACGAGCAGTACTTC
>TRBJ1-3|.|TRBD1|TRBV5-6
CASSRTGAGNTIYF
TGTGCCAGCAGCCGGACAGGGGCTGGAAACACCATATATTTT
>TRBJ2-1|once|.|TRBV28
CASITRARGAPPNEQFF
TGTGCCAGCATCACACGGGCCAGGGGGGCCCCCCCCAATGAGCAGTTCTTC
>TRBJ1-1|.|TRBD1|TRBV7-8
CASRVTGQANTEAFF
TGTGCCAGCAGGGTGACGGGACAGGCTAACACTGAAGCTTTCTTT
>TRBJ2-3|.|.|TRBV5-1
CASSFIGGTSTDTQYF
TGCGCCAGCAGCTTTATCGGCGGAACTAGCACAGATACGCAGTATTTT
>TRBJ2-7|.|TRBD1|TRBV27
CASRPRQGWPYEQYF
TGTGCCAGCAGGCCGAGACAGGGGTGGCCCTACGAGCAGTACTTC
>TRBJ1-2|.|.|TRBV30
CAWRPRSSANYGYTF
TGTGCCTGGAGGCCGCGGTCGTCAGCTAACTATGGCTACACCTTC
>TRBJ1-1|once|TRBD1|TRBV27
CASSFQGQGMNTEAFF
TGTGCCAGCAGTTTCCAGGGACAGGGGATGAACACTGAAGCTTTCTTT
>TRBJ1-4|.|TRBD1|TRBV4-1
CASSQPGQGLRKLFF
TGCGCCAGCAGCCAGCCGGGACAGGGTCTGAGAAAACTGTTTTTT
>TRBJ2-7|.|.|TRBV6-5
CASSYSAGTYEQYF
TGTGCCAGCAGTTACTCCGCGGGTACCTACGAGCAGTACTTC